The 13 T cell receptor beta chains listed next were all sequenced from one sample in a study of T cell changes during pregnancy in multiple sclerosis. Assay: immunoSEQ multiplex PCR; the TCRdb copy retains only in-frame clones and omits some. The table has 14,000 to 15,000 clones, approximately 86% seen once. The source material was CD8+ T cells from peripheral blood mononuclear cells, sampled in the first trimester of pregnancy. The receptor set was obtained from a female donor with multiple sclerosis, enrolled in a pregnancy study.

This chain uses TRBV5-1 with TRBJ2-1, with D perhaps matching TRBD2 (5 bases). V shed 1 base and J shed 8 bases, with 13 bases lying between them. Germline-derived CDR1 and CDR2 are SGHRS and YFSETQ. The CDR3 spans 14 residues. The CDR3 sequence is CASSLQLVRDEQFF. As DNA, the CDR3 is TGCGCCAGCAGCTTGCAACTAGTTAGGGATGAGCAGTTCTTC. Together with reference TRBV5-1 and TRBJ2-1, the CDR3 gives the full variable domain: KAGVTQTPRYLIKTRGQQVTLSCSPISGHRSVSWYQQTPGQGLQFLFEYFSETQRNKGNFPGRFSGRQFSNSRSEMNVSTLELGDSALYLCASSLQLVRDEQFFGPGTRLTVL.

The chain uses TRBV5-1 and TRBJ1-4, with 9 bases matching TRBD1. The CDR3 sequence is 16 residues long. CDR1 and CDR2 (germline): SGHRS, YFSETQ. Unmatched junction bases numbered 10, after V lost 2 bases and J lost 8 bases. CDR3 sequence: CASSLKQGATGEKLFF. The CDR3, as DNA: TGCGCCAGCAGCTTAAAACAGGGGGCGACAGGAGAAAAACTGTTTTTT.

The chain is built from TRBV7-9 and TRBJ2-1; 9 bases line up with TRBD2. In germline, CDR1 is SEHNR, CDR2 FQNEAQ (reference sequence). CDR3 length: 17 amino acids. The V segment lost 5 bases and the J segment 4 bases; nucleotides outside the gene matches: 12. CDR3 in DNA: TGTGCCAGCAGCCCAACGGCCGGGACTAGCTCTTACAATGAGCAGTTCTTC. This encodes CASSPTAGTSSYNEQFF.

This chain uses TRBV5-1 with TRBJ2-5; 7 bases fit TRBD1. The junction had 2 bases not matched to a gene; V was cut back by 2 bases and J by 1 base. The CDR3 consists of 14 residues. Looked up from germline, CDR1 is SGHRS and CDR2 is YFSETQ. The DNA for the CDR3 is TGCGCCAGCAGCTTCAGGGGGACCCAAGAGACCCAGTACTTC. Encoded protein: CASSFRGTQETQYF.

The rearrangement uses TRBV5-1 and TRBJ1-2; 7 nucleotides line up with TRBD1. Looked up from germline, CDR1 is SGHRS and CDR2 is YFSETQ. J lost 7 bases, V lost 4 bases, and 10 bases had no gene match. The CDR3 runs 14 residues. The CDR3 sequence: CASSPGGQPTGYTF. DNA of the CDR3: TGCGCCAGCAGCCCAGGGGGACAGCCGACTGGCTACACCTTC.

This rearrangement joins TRBV6-6 to TRBJ1-5; 8 bases line up with TRBD1. The CDR3 runs 13 residues. Germline V gene sequence: CDR1 MNHNY, CDR2 SVGAGI (reference sequence). The V and J ends lost 8 bases and 5 bases, in that order; junction bases with no gene match: 5. DNA for the CDR3: TGTGCCAGCGTGGGGACAGGTGATCAGCCCCAGCATTTT. This sequence encodes CASVGTGDQPQHF.

This clone has just a few counts. This CDR3 is CASTQVGLDDNEQFF. As DNA, the CDR3 is TGTGCCAGCACTCAGGTGGGACTGGATGACAATGAGCAGTTCTTC. The rearrangement uses TRBV27 and TRBJ2-1, with D perhaps TRBD2 (6 bases). V was trimmed by 7 bases and J by 5 bases, leaving 18 bases between them. Germline CDR1 reads MNHEY; CDR2 reads SMNVEV (reference sequence). This CDR3 spans 15 amino acids.

The chain recombines TRBV27 with TRBJ1-1, with 7 bases that match TRBD1. Germline lookup yields CDR1 MNHEY and CDR2 SMNVEV (reference sequence). The length of the CDR3 is 17 residues. V dropped 1 base and J dropped 2; count of bases not matched to a gene: 10. CDR3 in DNA: TGTGCCAGCAGTTTATTCGGAGGGGGCATGTTCAACACTGAAGCTTTCTTT. Its translation: CASSLFGGGMFNTEAFF.

The rearrangement uses TRBV27 and TRBJ2-1, with D possibly being TRBD1 (5 bases). CDR3 size: 14 residues. CDR1 and CDR2 (germline): MNHEY, SMNVEV (reference sequence). Trimming removed 8 bases from V and 7 bases from J, with 18 bases in between. This CDR3 reads CASSKGLYRNEQFF. CDR3 in DNA: TGTGCCAGCTCCAAGGGGCTTTACAGGAATGAGCAGTTCTTC.

The V gene is TRBV6-1, the J gene TRBJ2-3; 7 bases are a match to TRBD2. J lost 3 bases, V lost 2 bases, and 5 bases had no gene match. The CDR3 is made up of 15 amino acids. CDR1 is MNHNS, CDR2 SASEGT, per germline. The CDR3 here is CASSELAVGTDTQYF. In nucleotides, the CDR3 is TGTGCCAGCAGTGAACTAGCGGTGGGAACAGATACGCAGTATTTT.

The chain uses TRBV27 and TRBJ2-2; TRBD1 matches 7 bases. The CDR3 runs to 14 residues. The germline V gene encodes CDR1 MNHEY and CDR2 SMNVEV (reference sequence). The junction had 6 bases not matched to a gene; V was cut back by 7 bases and J by 4 bases. CDR3 DNA: TGTGCCAGCACCGGGGACAGTTCCACCGGGGAGCTGTTTTTT. As protein: CASTGDSSTGELFF.

The V and J genes are TRBV21-1 and TRBJ1-6. TRBV21-1 is tagged as a pseudogene. This CDR3 region has 16 residues. Written as DNA, the CDR3 is TGTGCCAGCAGCAAAGTGCGGGGTAGGTATAGTTCACCCCTCCACTTT. Protein: CASSKVRGRYSSPLHF.

V usage is TRBV5-6 and J usage is TRBJ2-3, with D perhaps matching TRBD2 (6 bases). V lost 5 bases to trimming and J lost 1 base, with 14 bases between them. The CDR3 runs 15 residues. Per the germline V gene, CDR1 is SGHDT and CDR2 is YYEEEE. The CDR3 DNA reads as TGTGCCAGCAGTTCACGGGAGAGGGGCACAGATACGCAGTATTTT. This codes for CASSSRERGTDTQYF.